This T cell receptor (beta chain) came from a study of shared clonotypes between healthy human individuals. Overall study: Ranging from 18 to 49 in age, donors were a couple of women and a few men. Findings of the study overall: Enrolling few donors narrowed the genetic and exposure-history diversity that was represented.

Measured with immunoSEQ multiplex PCR; TCRdb has only the in-frame clones, and not every one. The sample has over a million clones, 70% to 80% seen once; the top ten hold about 1.5%. In the CD4+ fraction, cells were divided into CD45RA+ naive and CD45RA-negative memory subsets. As to this clone: Its antigen is unknown.

Sequences were obtained from memory CD4+ T cells sorted from blood. Stated subset: CD45RA-negative fraction. The sequence derives from a man aged 18 to 29 in good health.

The CDR3 here is CASSLWGLRGLSGNTIYF. The CDR3 region has the DNA TGTGCCAGCAGTCTTTGGGGACTCCGAGGGCTCTCTGGAAACACCATATATTTT. J is TRBJ1-3 and V is TRBV28; D is perhaps TRBD1 (5 bases). Trimming stripped 5 bases from V and 0 bases from J, with 20 bases between. The CDR3 sequence is 18 residues long. Germline V CDR1 and CDR2: MDHEN, SYDVKM.